These 18 T cell receptor beta chains were all obtained from the same sample, sequenced in a study of control samples from healthy donors and cancer patients. Some clones are missing from TCRdb's copy, which holds only in-frame ones; the method was immunoSEQ multiplex PCR. The sample has 150,000 or so clones, around 90% seen once. What was sequenced was blood. All receptors come from a woman in her twenties or thirties in good health.

This clone showed up just once. For the CDR3, the DNA is TGTGCCAGTAGTATAAGGGGACAGAACACTGAAGCTTTCTTT. This translates into CASSIRGQNTEAFF. The chain is built from TRBV19 and TRBJ1-1; tentatively, D is TRBD1 (6 bases). CDR1 is LNHDA, CDR2 SQIVND, per germline (reference sequence). The ends were cut back, 2 bases at V and 1 base at J, with 8 bases in the middle. There are 14 residues in the CDR3.

The gene calls are TRBV6-5 and TRBJ1-3; 8 nucleotides align to TRBD1. V shed 5 bases, J shed 2 bases, and the junction held 5 bases outside the gene matches. Germline CDR1 and CDR2: MNHEY and SVGAGI. CDR3 length equals 15 residues. The CDR3, as DNA: TGTGCCAGCAGTACGACAGGGGTAGCTGGAAACACCATATATTTT. Translated: CASSTTGVAGNTIYF.

The chain recombines TRBV30 with TRBJ2-5; possibly TRBD1 for D (5 bases). V was clipped by 0 bases and J by 5 bases, with 7 bases between them. This CDR3 spans 12 amino acids. Germline CDR1 reads GTSNPN; CDR2 reads SVGIG (reference sequence). CDR3 sequence: CAWSVKGETQYF. DNA of the CDR3: TGTGCCTGGAGTGTCAAGGGGGAGACCCAGTACTTC. Together with reference TRBV30 and TRBJ2-5, the CDR3 gives the full variable domain: SQTIHQWPATLVQPVGSPLSLECTVEGTSNPNLYWYRQAAGRGLQLLFYSVGIGQISSEVPQNLSASRPQDRQFILSSKKLLLSDSGFYLCAWSVKGETQYFGPGTRLLVL.

The gene calls are TRBV5-4 and TRBJ2-1; no definite D call. The germline gives CDR1 SGHNT, CDR2 YYREEE (reference sequence). The V end was cut by 0 bases, the J end by 5 bases, with 0 bases between. This CDR3 is built from 11 residues. CDR3 amino acids: CASSLDNEQFF. For the CDR3, the DNA is TGTGCCAGCAGCTTGGACAATGAGCAGTTCTTC. The variable domain in full, completed from reference TRBV5-4 and TRBJ2-1, reads ETGVTQSPTHLIKTRGQQVTLRCSSQSGHNTVSWYQQALGQGPQFIFQYYREEENGRGNFPPRFSGLQFPNYSSELNVNALELDDSALYLCASSLDNEQFFGPGTRLTVL.

The sample holds one count of this clone. The V call is TRBV27, the J call TRBJ2-5; D is ambiguous. The germline CDR1 and CDR2 sequences are MNHEY and SMNVEV (reference sequence). The CDR3 extends over 17 amino acids. Trimming cost V 0 bases and J 0 bases, with 14 bases left between them. The CDR3 nucleotides are TGTGCCAGCAGTTTATCGAATTATCTCCACAACCAAGAGACCCAGTACTTC. It encodes CASSLSNYLHNQETQYF.

This clone was seen a few times. The V and J genes are TRBV6-5 and TRBJ1-2; D may be TRBD1 (6 bases). The germline gives CDR1 MNHEY, CDR2 SVGAGI. This CDR3 has 13 amino acids. V lost 8 bases, J lost 4 bases, and 14 bases lay in between. CDR3 region: CASHTPGAYGYTF. The CDR3 DNA sequence: TGTGCCAGCCATACACCAGGGGCCTATGGCTACACCTTC.

The rearrangement joins TRBV10-3 to TRBJ2-2, with 7 bases matching TRBD2. CDR1 and CDR2 from the germline V gene are ENHRY and SYGVKD. V shed 8 bases, J shed 0 bases, and the junction held 9 bases outside the gene matches. CDR3 length: 16 amino acids. The DNA of the CDR3 is TGTGCCATCCCTTTCCAGCGGGGCTCGAACACCGGGGAGCTGTTTTTT. Residues: CAIPFQRGSNTGELFF.

V is TRBV5-1 and J is TRBJ2-5; 9 positions match TRBD2. The length of the CDR3 is 14 residues. The junction had 4 bases not matched to a gene; V was cut back by 4 bases and J by 3 bases. CDR1 is SGHRS, CDR2 YFSETQ, per germline. The CDR3 nucleotides read TGCGCCAGCAGCATGACTAGCGGAGAAGAGACCCAGTACTTC. This codes for CASSMTSGEETQYF.

The count of this clone is one. This chain links TRBV29-1 with TRBJ1-3; D might be TRBD1 (5 bases). This CDR3 region has 12 residues. Trimming pared 3 bases from V and 8 bases from J, leaving 11 bases between. Germline V gene sequence: CDR1 SQVTM, CDR2 ANQGSEA. Here the CDR3 DNA reads TGCAGCGTTGAGTCCTCGGGGGACACCATATATTTT. This encodes CSVESSGDTIYF. The entire variable domain, with the rest obtained from reference TRBV29-1 and TRBJ1-3, is as follows: SAVISQKPSRDICQRGTSLTIQCQVDSQVTMMFWYRQQPGQSLTLIATANQGSEATYESGFVIDKFPISRPNLTFSTLTVSNMSPEDSSIYLCSVESSGDTIYFGEGSWLTVV.

The chain combines TRBV7-9 with TRBJ1-2; 9 positions match TRBD1. Germline CDR1 is SEHNR and CDR2 is FQNEAQ (reference sequence). CDR3 length: 14 amino acids. J lost 6 bases, V lost 5 bases, and 7 bases had no gene match. CDR3 sequence: CASSADRGLNGYTF. CDR3 sequence (DNA): TGTGCCAGCAGCGCTGACAGGGGGTTGAATGGCTACACCTTC.

The chain combines TRBV11-2 with TRBJ2-7, with D perhaps being TRBD1 or TRBD2 (5 bases each). Trimming shortened V by 5 bases and J by 6 bases, and 11 bases separated the two germline ends. The CDR3 contains 12 residues. Germline CDR1 reads SGHAT; CDR2 reads FQNNGV. CDR3 in amino acids: CASSPGTSEQYF. The CDR3 nucleotides are TGTGCCAGCAGCCCCGGGACCTCCGAGCAGTACTTC. The full variable domain, with the rest looked up from reference TRBV11-2 and TRBJ2-7, is EAGVAQSPRYKIIEKRQSVAFWCNPISGHATLYWYQQILGQGPKLLIQFQNNGVVDDSQLPKDRFSAERLKGVDSTLKIQPAKLEDSAVYLCASSPGTSEQYFGPGTRLTVT.

The genes are TRBV18 and TRBJ2-5, with D hard to call. The germline gives CDR1 KGHSH, CDR2 LQKENI. This CDR3 has 13 residues. With 0 bases removed from V and 4 bases from J, the gap between germline ends came to 6 bases. The CDR3 sequence is CASSPPAVETQYF. CDR3 nucleotides: TGTGCCAGCTCACCACCGGCGGTAGAGACCCAGTACTTC.

This chain uses TRBV4-2 with TRBJ2-1, with 8 bases lining up with TRBD2. Germline CDR1 is LGHNA and CDR2 is YNFKEQ. V shed 4 bases, J shed 3 bases, and the junction held 8 bases outside the gene matches. The CDR3 is 16 residues long. CDR3 sequence reads: CASSLEGRGGYNEQFF. The CDR3 bases are TGTGCCAGCAGCCTCGAGGGACGGGGGGGCTACAATGAGCAGTTCTTC.

This clone has just a few counts. This sequence joins TRBV6-1 and TRBJ2-3; 7 bases align to TRBD2. V lost 1 base and J lost 7; bases outside the gene matches: 5. CDR1 and CDR2 from the germline V gene are MNHNS and SASEGT. The CDR3 totals 14 residues. The CDR3 DNA is TGTGCCAGCAGTGAAGGTGGTAGCGGGTATACGCAGTATTTT. Protein sequence: CASSEGGSGYTQYF.

J is TRBJ2-7 and V is TRBV10-3; the match to TRBD1 covers 7 bases. Germline loops: CDR1 ENHRY, CDR2 SYGVKD. V shed 6 bases, J shed 0 bases, and the junction held 20 bases outside the gene matches. This CDR3 is 19 amino acids long. CDR3 region: CAIREPYRGPNPHSYEQYF. CDR3 DNA sequence: TGTGCCATCAGGGAACCTTACAGGGGTCCCAACCCCCACTCCTACGAGCAGTACTTC.

The chain recombines TRBV9 with TRBJ2-3; D unresolved. This CDR3 spans 13 amino acids. Trimming left V 0 bases short and J 1 base short, with 3 bases between. Per germline, CDR1 SGDLS and CDR2 YYNGEE. In DNA, the CDR3 is TGTGCCAGCAGCGTAGAAGGCACAGATACGCAGTATTTT. Its translation: CASSVEGTDTQYF.

The rearrangement joins TRBV14 to TRBJ2-3; possibly TRBD2 for D (6 bases). CDR1 and CDR2 (germline): SGHDN, FVKESK. V shed 4 bases and J shed 8 bases, with 16 bases lying between them. The CDR3 length is 14 residues. The CDR3 loop reads CASSLLGGDGTQYF. Here the CDR3 DNA reads TGTGCCAGCAGCCTCCTCGGAGGGGACGGTACGCAGTATTTT.

This clone appeared a few times. This chain links TRBV4-1 with TRBJ1-5, with D possibly TRBD1 on 6 matching bases. Germline CDR1 is MGHRA and CDR2 is YSYEKL. The CDR3 has 15 amino acids. Trimming shortened V by 0 bases and J by 1 base, and 7 bases separated the two germline ends. The CDR3 loop is CASSQEGGSNQPQHF. CDR3 DNA: TGCGCCAGCAGCCAAGAAGGGGGGAGCAATCAGCCCCAGCATTTT.